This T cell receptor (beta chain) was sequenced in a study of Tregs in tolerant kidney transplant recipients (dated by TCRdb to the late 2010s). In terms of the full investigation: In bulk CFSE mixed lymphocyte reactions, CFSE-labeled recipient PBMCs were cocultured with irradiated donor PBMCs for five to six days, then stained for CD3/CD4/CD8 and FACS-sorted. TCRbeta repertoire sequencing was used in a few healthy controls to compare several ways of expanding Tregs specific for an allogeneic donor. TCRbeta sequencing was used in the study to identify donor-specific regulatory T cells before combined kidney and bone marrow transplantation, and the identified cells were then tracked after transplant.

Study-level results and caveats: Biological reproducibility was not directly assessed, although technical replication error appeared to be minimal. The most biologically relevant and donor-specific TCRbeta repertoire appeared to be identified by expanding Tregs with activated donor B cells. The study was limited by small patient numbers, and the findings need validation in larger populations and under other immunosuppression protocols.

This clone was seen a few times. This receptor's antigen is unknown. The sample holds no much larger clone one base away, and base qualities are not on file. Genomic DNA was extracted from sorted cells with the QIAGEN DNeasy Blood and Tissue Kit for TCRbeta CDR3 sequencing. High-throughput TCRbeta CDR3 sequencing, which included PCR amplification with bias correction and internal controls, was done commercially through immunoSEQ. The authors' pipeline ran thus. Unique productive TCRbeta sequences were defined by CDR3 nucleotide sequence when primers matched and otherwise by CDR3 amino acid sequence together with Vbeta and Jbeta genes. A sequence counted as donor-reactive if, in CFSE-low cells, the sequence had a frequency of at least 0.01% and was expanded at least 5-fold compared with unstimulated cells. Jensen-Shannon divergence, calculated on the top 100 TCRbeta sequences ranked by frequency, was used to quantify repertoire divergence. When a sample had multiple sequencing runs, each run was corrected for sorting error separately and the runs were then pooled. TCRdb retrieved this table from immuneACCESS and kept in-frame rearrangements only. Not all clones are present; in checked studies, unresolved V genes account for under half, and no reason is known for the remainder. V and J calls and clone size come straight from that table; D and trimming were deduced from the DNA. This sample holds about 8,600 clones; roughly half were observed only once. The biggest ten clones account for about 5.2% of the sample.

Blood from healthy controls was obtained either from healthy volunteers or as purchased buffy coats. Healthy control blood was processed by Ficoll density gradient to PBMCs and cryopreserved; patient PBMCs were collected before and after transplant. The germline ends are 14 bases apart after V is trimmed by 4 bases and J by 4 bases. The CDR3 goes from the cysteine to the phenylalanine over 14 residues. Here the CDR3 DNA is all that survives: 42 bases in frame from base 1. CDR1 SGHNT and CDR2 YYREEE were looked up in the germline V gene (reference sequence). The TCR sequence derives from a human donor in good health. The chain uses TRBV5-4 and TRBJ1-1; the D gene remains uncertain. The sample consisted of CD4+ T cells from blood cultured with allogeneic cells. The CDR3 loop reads CASSPTVWGTEAFF. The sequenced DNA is TGTGCCAGCAGCCCAACGGTGTGGGGCACTGAAGCTTTCTTT.